This T cell receptor beta chain was obtained from a study of T cell repertoires in breast cancer (dated by TCRdb to about 2016). Broadly, across the study: Tumors, lymph nodes and peripheral blood lymphocytes from breast cancer patients were profiled in the study, along with peripheral blood from healthy control donors. ER+/PR+ status was present in the majority of the roughly 20 patient tumors that were analyzed for shared TCRs. Controls included nine healthy donors of an age range similar to the patients. Sequencing yielded on average approximately 500,000 sequences per sample and approximately 10 reads per input cell. Because breast cancer has a low mutational burden and rarely has common mutations, the study reasoned that TCRs shared between breast cancer patients would target shared antigens. Tumors and tumor-involved lymph nodes were minced and digested with Liberase and DNase, then filtered through 70-um and 40-um filters. Tumor-free lymph nodes were processed without enzymatic digestion, and Ficoll was used to separate blood samples.

Regarding this clonotype: Its antigen specificity is not known. A much larger clone is a single base away; this may be a read error.

The CDR3 measures 14 amino acids from cysteine to phenylalanine. Of the read, only the CDR3 DNA is kept; its 42 bases are in frame from base 1. CDR1 MNHNS and CDR2 SASEGT were looked up in the germline V gene. Paired alpha-beta TCRs of CD8+ T cells were analyzed using an expanded emulsion RT-PCR method with primers for all TCR V genes. CD8+ T cells were isolated with a CD8 positive selection kit and were then incubated overnight in roughly 10 IU/mL IL-2 prior to emulsion RT-PCR. The paper's findings and limits, for the study overall: Sentinel lymph nodes involved by tumor shared about fourfold more TCRs with matched tumor repertoires than tumor-free nodes did (about 7.7% versus 2%). Emulsion RT-PCR was considered qualitative rather than quantitative, because transcript abundance and primer differences skewed the recovery of clones. Genuine antitumor clones may have been missed because singleton TCRs were discarded and only part of each tumor was sampled. TRBV7 predominance was observed among shared TCRs, which possibly reflected tumor recognition or mispriming bias from eight TRBV7 primers. More than 15 TCR pairs were shared across seven or more patient tumors and were rarely found in control blood, which suggested possible tumor specificity. Shared TCRs were encoded by various nucleotide sequences, which suggests selection and expansion based on antigen.

The library relied on emulsion pairing. Unpaired genes were suppressed by a second nested PCR containing blocking oligos, after which a third nested PCR added Illumina adaptors and barcodes. Each master mix for emulsion RT-PCR held roughly 5,000-260,000 T cells along with C-region, Stepout and V-region primers. The Micellula Emulsion and Purification Kit was used to make the emulsions, and Qiagen OneStep RT-PCR reagents were used for RT-PCR. Pooled libraries were sequenced on an Illumina MiSeq with paired-end 2 x 250 reads. Per the authors' processing: Read pairs were joined in Galaxy and clipped at the engineered overlap into separate alpha and beta files; unclipped reads were discarded. To assign alpha-beta pairs, the researchers used CompleteTCR, a MiTCR-based pipeline that relies on an R script to link chains sharing read cluster identifiers. TCR sequences that were observed only once, representing about 1-3%, were removed as potential sequencing errors. The public reads were quality trimmed at Q25 with fastp and then assembled into clones with MiXCR by TCRdb, keeping productive beta chains. Entries are consolidated by CDR3 protein sequence, retaining the most common genes and DNA. TCRdb, rather than the study authors, made the V and J calls. The sample table holds roughly 38,000 distinct CDR3 sequences, of which roughly 42% were seen once. The top ten constitute roughly 60% of the sample.

The V and J genes are TRBV6-1 and TRBJ2-7; 9 of the junction bases match TRBD1. The source of this sequence is a pool of human donors with breast cancer or a healthy control (not recorded which). Specimen: CD8+ T cells. The nucleotide sequence reads TGTACCAGCAGTACCGGGACAGGGATCCACGAGCAGTACTTC. It encodes CTSSTGTGIHEQYF.